This record concerns one TCR beta chain sequence. As yet, its antigen is unknown. Time point denoted: week 11, during vaccination. Vaccination used 300 ug of mutant IDH1 20-mer peptide per dose, with topical imiquimod. The source of the sample is a study of a mutant IDH1 vaccine in newly diagnosed glioma. The overall study: Averaging around 42 years of age, treated patients were around 60% male and 37.5% female. Those enrolled had earlier been treated with radiotherapy, temozolomide, or both, mostly both.

Assay: immunoSEQ multiplex PCR; the TCRdb copy retains only in-frame clones and omits some. This table has roughly 70,000 clones, around 84% appearing once. Germline CDR1 reads SGHTA; CDR2 reads FQGTGA. The CDR3 has 13 residues. V dropped 2 bases and J dropped 8 bases, with 10 bases sitting between them. Study-wide findings and caveats: Detectable vaccine-induced immune responses arose in about 92% of patients. Top-clonotype changes in peripheral T cells seemed unrelated to pseudoprogression.

This TCR was recovered from a woman aged 45 to 65 with glioma. The V and J genes are TRBV7-3 and TRBJ2-1; D might be TRBD2 (6 bases). The sequenced sample was PBMCs, obtained from a glioma patient whose treatment included an IDH1 peptide vaccine. The CDR3 here is CASSLGGADEQFF. For the CDR3, the DNA is TGTGCCAGCAGCTTAGGAGGGGCCGATGAGCAGTTCTTC.